A single sample is the source of the 30 T cell receptor beta chains below, sequenced in a study of T cell repertoires in cytomegalovirus infection. TCRdb ran MiXCR on the reads and lists one entry per CDR3 protein. The sample has some 800,000 distinct CDR3 sequences; over 25% are singletons. Their specific antigens are unknown. Here the sequenced sample was cultured CD8+ T cells from PBMCs, taken from culture after CMV antigen stimulation. The receptors here all came from a human donor in good health (CMV status not recorded). Some clones in this sample may be carry-over from other donors' samples.

V usage is TRBV24-1 and J usage is TRBJ2-2; 9 positions match TRBD1. V gave up 4 bases and J gave up 6 bases; unmatched junction bases: 5. Per the germline V gene, CDR1 is KGHDR and CDR2 is SFDVKD. The CDR3 totals 15 residues. CDR3 region: CATSDPGQGAGELFF. In nucleotides, the CDR3 is TGTGCCACCAGTGACCCGGGACAGGGAGCCGGGGAGCTGTTTTTT.

There are a few counts of this clonotype. This sequence joins TRBV6-1 and TRBJ2-7, with D possibly TRBD1 on 6 matching bases. V gave up 1 base and J gave up 4 bases, with 17 bases separating them. This CDR3 contains 16 residues. The V gene's germline CDR1 is MNHNS and CDR2 SASEGT. CDR3: CASSEGVAGEWYEQYF. DNA for the CDR3: TGTGCCAGCAGTGAAGGAGTGGCAGGGGAGTGGTACGAGCAGTACTTC.

V and J are TRBV13 and TRBJ1-2, with a weak D call TRBD1 (5 bases). The CDR3 has 15 residues. From germline, CDR1 is PRHDT and CDR2 FYEKMQ (reference sequence). V lost 2 bases and J 6 bases, leaving 16 bases between the germline ends. The CDR3 DNA is TGTGCCAGCAGCTTACGGGGGGGAACCCGACATGGCTACACCTTC. Protein product: CASSLRGGTRHGYTF.

This clonotype was found a few times. V and J are TRBV6-6 and TRBJ1-1, with 7 bases lining up with TRBD1. Looked up from germline, CDR1 is MNHNY and CDR2 is SVGAGI (reference sequence). V lost 6 bases and J lost 0; bases outside the gene matches: 1. This CDR3 comprises 13 residues. Here the CDR3 DNA reads TGTGCCAGCAGCGGACAGGTGAACACTGAAGCTTTCTTT. It encodes CASSGQVNTEAFF.

This clonotype appeared a few times. The gene calls are TRBV7-3 and TRBJ2-6; tentatively, D is TRBD2 (7 bases). V shed 5 bases and J shed 5 bases, with 22 bases lying between them. The CDR3 runs 18 residues. Germline V gives CDR1 SGHTA, CDR2 FQGTGA. The DNA of the CDR3 is TGTGCCAGCAGCCCTAAAGGGAGGGGGGGGGCCTGGGCCAACGTCCTGACTTTC. This codes for CASSPKGRGGAWANVLTF.

This clonotype appeared many times. The chain couples TRBV19 to TRBJ2-3, with D possibly called TRBD1 or TRBD2 (5 bases each). V was pared by 5 bases and J by 0 bases, with 12 bases between. CDR1 LNHDA and CDR2 SQIVND come from the germline V gene (reference sequence). The CDR3 consists of 15 residues. CDR3 loop: CASSAGTDSTDTQYF. In DNA form, the CDR3 reads TGTGCCAGTAGTGCCGGGACGGATAGCACAGATACGCAGTATTTT.

In this sample, this clonotype turned up a few times. The chain joins TRBV25-1 to TRBJ2-1; D is unresolved. The ends were cut back, 1 base at V and 6 bases at J, with 7 bases in the middle. Per the germline V gene, CDR1 is MGHDK and CDR2 is SYGVNS. CDR3 length equals 13 residues. CDR3 nucleotides: TGTGCCAGCAGTGAATTGGGGTCCAATGAGCAGTTCTTC. It translates to CASSELGSNEQFF. Full variable domain (missing parts from reference TRBV25-1 and TRBJ2-1): EADIYQTPRYLVIGTGKKITLECSQTMGHDKMYWYQQDPGMELHLIHYSYGVNSTEKGDLSSESTVSRIRTEHFPLTLESARPSHTSQYLCASSELGSNEQFFGPGTRLTVL.

In regard to this clonotype: One end of the junction varies from germline; a read error may be responsible. The chain joins TRBV12-3 or TRBV12-4 to TRBJ2-3; TRBD1 is a possible D gene (5 bases). CDR3 length equals 14 residues. CDR3 DNA: TGTGTCAGCAGTTTAGTAGGGGGCACAGATACGCAGTATTTT. Translation gives CVSSLVGGTDTQYF.

This clonotype was recorded at least ten times. The chain links TRBV12-3 or TRBV12-4 to TRBJ2-3; no firm D call. Trimming removed 6 bases from V and 4 bases from J, with 11 bases in between. The length of the CDR3 is 13 residues. CDR3 nucleotides: TGTGCCAGCAGCCCCCCCGTCGCAGATACGCAGTATTTT. Translation: CASSPPVADTQYF.

This clonotype has just one count. The chain recombines TRBV6-2 or TRBV6-3 with TRBJ1-2; 7 bases align to TRBD1. After removal of 5 bases from V and 6 bases from J, the junction contained 12 bases not matched to a gene. The CDR3 runs to 15 residues. Germline CDR1 MNHEY, CDR2 SVGEGT. The DNA for the CDR3 is TGTGCCAGCAGTGAATCGATAGGGGGCGAAGATGGCTACACCTTC. This gives the protein CASSESIGGEDGYTF.

V is TRBV19 and J is TRBJ2-5; D call uncertain. CDR1 and CDR2 from the germline V gene are LNHDA and SQIVND (reference sequence). There are 16 residues in the CDR3. Trimming pared 3 bases from V and 3 bases from J, leaving 17 bases between. The CDR3 nucleotides read TGTGCCAGTAGTATGGCCCTATACAGCCTTGAAGAGACCCAGTACTTC. It codes for CASSMALYSLEETQYF.

About this clonotype: The junction departs from the called germline gene at one end, perhaps through a read error. The V call is TRBV7-4, the J call TRBJ2-7, with TRBD1 matching over 9 bases. Germline CDR1 reads SGHVT; CDR2 reads SQSDAQ. This CDR3 comprises 14 residues. CDR3 in DNA: TGTGCCAGCGGCTTCCGGGACAGGGCCTACGAGCAGTACTTC. It codes for CASGFRDRAYEQYF. The full variable domain, with the rest looked up from reference TRBV7-4 and TRBJ2-7, is GAGVSQSPRYKVAKRGRDVALRCDSISGHVTLYWYRQTLGQGSEVLTYSQSDAQRDKSGRPSGRFSAERPERSVSTLKIQRTEQGDSAVYLCASGFRDRAYEQYFGPGTRLTVT.

The CDR3 nucleotides are TGTGCCAGCAGCCCGAATCAAGGGACTCAGCCCCAGCATTTT. Its translation is CASSPNQGTQPQHF. The chain joins TRBV7-9 to TRBJ1-5; a weak D match, TRBD1 (5 bases). The germline CDR1 and CDR2 sequences are SEHNR and FQNEAQ (reference sequence). The CDR3 contains 14 residues. V was trimmed by 5 bases and J by 6 bases, leaving 14 bases between them.

This rearrangement joins TRBV27 to TRBJ2-1, with D possibly being TRBD2 (6 bases). CDR1 is MNHEY and CDR2 is SMNVEV in the germline V gene (reference sequence). This CDR3 contains 14 residues. V lost 5 bases to trimming and J lost 9 bases, with 17 bases between them. The CDR3 loop reads CASSVRLVPVEQFF. CDR3 nucleotides: TGTGCCAGCAGTGTCCGACTAGTGCCCGTTGAGCAGTTCTTC.

In its sample, this clonotype was seen a few times. The chain carries TRBV4-1 and TRBJ2-1, with 8 nucleotides matching TRBD2. This CDR3 contains 15 residues. Trimming at V came to 1 base and at J to 3 bases, leaving 2 bases not matched to a gene. The germline gives CDR1 MGHRA, CDR2 YSYEKL. In nucleotides, the CDR3 is TGCGCCAGCAGCCAAGGAGCGGGGGACTACAATGAGCAGTTCTTC. Translated, it gives CASSQGAGDYNEQFF.

This clonotype was counted only a few times. The chain links TRBV7-6 to TRBJ2-7; 10 positions match TRBD1. The V and J ends lost 5 bases and 5 bases, in that order; junction bases with no gene match: 9. The CDR3 is 15 amino acids. Germline CDR1 reads SGHVS; CDR2 reads FNYEAQ. CDR3 sequence reads: CASSLRQGARNEQYF. Written as DNA, the CDR3 is TGTGCCAGCAGCCTTCGACAGGGGGCTAGGAACGAGCAGTACTTC. Based on the CDR3 plus reference TRBV7-6 and TRBJ2-7, the full variable domain is GAGVSQSPRYKVTKRGQDVALRCDPISGHVSLYWYRQALGQGPEFLTYFNYEAQQDKSGLPNDRFSAERPEGSISTLTIQRTEQRDSAMYRCASSLRQGARNEQYFGPGTRLTVT.

This chain uses TRBV9 with TRBJ1-5; 8 positions match TRBD1. Per the germline V gene, CDR1 is SGDLS and CDR2 is YYNGEE. The CDR3 extends over 15 amino acids. With 3 bases clipped from V and 0 bases from J, the junction kept 2 bases outside the gene matches. CDR3 bases: TGTGCCAGCAGCGGACAGGGGAGTAGCAATCAGCCCCAGCATTTT. This gives the protein CASSGQGSSNQPQHF.

This clonotype was detected once. CDR3 sequence reads: CATSPYAGGVSIQYF. CDR3 nucleotide sequence: TGTGCCACCAGCCCATACGCAGGGGGCGTGAGCATTCAGTACTTC. The rearrangement joins TRBV15 to TRBJ2-4; TRBD1 agrees at 8 bases. V was pared by 5 bases and J by 9 bases, with 12 bases of the junction left unmatched. Germline V CDR1 and CDR2: LNHNV, YYDKDF (reference sequence). The CDR3 contains 15 residues.

The chain recombines TRBV11-1 with TRBJ2-7; TRBD1 matches 7 bases. CDR1 SGHAT and CDR2 FQDESV come from the germline V gene (reference sequence). The CDR3 consists of 14 residues. Losses at the gene ends were 0 bases for V and 6 bases for J; bases not matched to a gene: 5. CDR3 in DNA: TGTGCCAGCAGCTTAGCAGGGGGCTTGAGCGAGCAGTACGTC. Protein product: CASSLAGGLSEQYV.

V and J are TRBV2 and TRBJ1-4; TRBD1 matches at 7 bases. V shed 8 bases, J shed 4 bases, and the junction held 4 bases outside the gene matches. The CDR3 length is 13 residues. Germline values: CDR1 SNHLY, CDR2 FYNNEI. CDR3 in DNA: TGTGCCAGCTTTGGGACAGATAATGAAAAACTGTTTTTT. Its protein is CASFGTDNEKLFF.

The chain carries TRBV24-1 and TRBJ2-5, with D perhaps TRBD2 (5 bases). Trimming pared 2 bases from V and 5 bases from J, leaving 17 bases between. CDR3 length: 16 amino acids. Looked up from germline, CDR1 is KGHDR and CDR2 is SFDVKD. CDR3 in amino acids: CATSDSRASREETQYF. Here the CDR3 DNA reads TGTGCCACCAGTGATTCTAGGGCTTCGAGGGAGGAGACCCAGTACTTC.

This clonotype was seen repeatedly, ten times or more. V and J are TRBV12-3 or TRBV12-4 and TRBJ2-5, with TRBD1 identical over 10 bases. The CDR3 loop spans 16 amino acids. J gave up 0 bases and V 5 bases, and 6 bases lay outside the gene matches. The CDR3 DNA is TGTGCCAGCAGTCTCCCGACAGGGGGCCACCAAGAGACCCAGTACTTC. It encodes CASSLPTGGHQETQYF.

Only a few counts were recorded for this clonotype. The chain carries TRBV19 and TRBJ1-2, with D possibly matching TRBD1 (6 bases). CDR1 LNHDA and CDR2 SQIVND come from the germline V gene (reference sequence). The V gene lost 5 bases and the J gene lost 8 bases, with 18 bases spanning the gap. This CDR3 spans 14 amino acids. The chain's CDR3 is CASSRGHLNPGYTF. The CDR3 DNA sequence: TGTGCCAGTAGTCGGGGGCACCTTAACCCCGGCTACACCTTC. The variable domain in full, with the rest retrieved from reference TRBV19 and TRBJ1-2, is DGGITQSPKYLFRKEGQNVTLSCEQNLNHDAMYWYRQDPGQGLRLIYYSQIVNDFQKGDIAEGYSVSREKKESFPLTVTSAQKNPTAFYLCASSRGHLNPGYTFGSGTRLTVV.

This clonotype came up many times. CDR3 bases: TGTGCCAGCAGCGGGCAGATAGGGGGCGATAACTATGGCTACACCTTC. This translates into CASSGQIGGDNYGYTF. The V and J genes are TRBV7-2 and TRBJ1-2; 7 nucleotides line up with TRBD1. Germline loops: CDR1 SGHTA, CDR2 FQGNSA. Unmatched junction bases numbered 10, after V lost 5 bases and J lost 1 base. This CDR3 is built from 16 residues.

The chain combines TRBV20-1 with TRBJ2-3; no clear D gene. Germline loops: CDR1 DFQATT, CDR2 SNEGSKA (reference sequence). CDR3 size: 12 residues. Trimming cost V 3 bases and J 7 bases, with 11 bases left between them. The CDR3: CSASSYNYTQYF. The CDR3 coding sequence is TGCAGTGCTAGTTCGTATAACTATACGCAGTATTTT.

This clonotype was found many times. This chain links TRBV6-1 with TRBJ1-1; 10 positions agree with TRBD1. This CDR3 is 18 amino acids long. Trimming at V came to 4 bases and at J to 3 bases, leaving 14 bases not matched to a gene. Germline V gene sequence: CDR1 MNHNS, CDR2 SASEGT. The CDR3 is CASSVIRDRGGRDTEAFF. In DNA form, the CDR3 reads TGTGCCAGCAGTGTAATCCGGGACAGGGGTGGGCGCGACACTGAAGCTTTCTTT.

As concerns this clonotype: An end of the junction does not agree with germline; a read error may underlie this. This chain uses TRBV7-7 with TRBJ2-1, with D unresolved. The CDR3 has 14 amino acids. Germline CDR1 is SSHAT and CDR2 is FNYEAQ (reference sequence). The CDR3 loop is CASSLGVDSNEQFF. The CDR3 coding sequence is TGTGCTAGCAGCTTAGGTGTTGACTCCAATGAGCAGTTCTTC.

For the CDR3, the DNA is TGTGCTAGTGGCTTTGGACAGGATGGCTACACCTTC. This encodes CASGFGQDGYTF. The chain combines TRBV12-5 with TRBJ1-2; 7 bases are a match to TRBD1. J gave up 6 bases and V 6 bases, and 4 bases lay outside the gene matches. Germline CDR1 and CDR2: LGHNT and FRNRAP. CDR3 length equals 12 residues.

This chain joins TRBV6-1 and TRBJ1-1; D is ambiguous. Germline CDR1 is MNHNS and CDR2 is SASEGT. This CDR3 contains 12 residues. V was clipped by 11 bases and J by 1 base, with 11 bases between them. The chain's CDR3 is CALGRTNTEAFF. The CDR3 DNA reads as TGTGCCCTGGGCAGGACGAACACTGAAGCTTTCTTT.

The V gene is TRBV15, the J gene TRBJ1-2; D gene ambiguous. The CDR3 extends over 15 amino acids. Between the trimmed V and J ends, which lost 1 base and 0 bases, there was a span of 9 bases. Per the germline V gene, CDR1 is LNHNV and CDR2 is YYDKDF (reference sequence). CDR3 in DNA: TGTGCCACCAGCAGAGGGGTCTCAGCTAACTATGGCTACACCTTC. Translated, it gives CATSRGVSANYGYTF.